A single T cell receptor beta chain is shown here with its context. This entry is derived from a study of T cell changes during pregnancy in multiple sclerosis. The assay was immunoSEQ multiplex PCR, and TCRdb's table has in-frame clones only and misses some. The repertoire holds 40,000 to 60,000 clones, with 92% as singletons. V trimming: 2 bases; J trimming: 1 base; junction bases outside the gene matches: 6. The germline gives CDR1 LNHDA, CDR2 SQIVND (reference sequence). This CDR3 spans 17 amino acids. This receptor was obtained from a female donor with multiple sclerosis, enrolled in a pregnancy study. Here the sequenced sample was CD4+ T cells from peripheral blood mononuclear cells, taken in the third trimester of pregnancy. This sequence joins TRBV19 and TRBJ2-5, with TRBD2 identical over 11 bases. The CDR3: CASSIPTGLAGQETQYF. The CDR3 coding sequence is TGTGCCAGTAGTATACCTACCGGACTAGCGGGCCAAGAGACCCAGTACTTC.